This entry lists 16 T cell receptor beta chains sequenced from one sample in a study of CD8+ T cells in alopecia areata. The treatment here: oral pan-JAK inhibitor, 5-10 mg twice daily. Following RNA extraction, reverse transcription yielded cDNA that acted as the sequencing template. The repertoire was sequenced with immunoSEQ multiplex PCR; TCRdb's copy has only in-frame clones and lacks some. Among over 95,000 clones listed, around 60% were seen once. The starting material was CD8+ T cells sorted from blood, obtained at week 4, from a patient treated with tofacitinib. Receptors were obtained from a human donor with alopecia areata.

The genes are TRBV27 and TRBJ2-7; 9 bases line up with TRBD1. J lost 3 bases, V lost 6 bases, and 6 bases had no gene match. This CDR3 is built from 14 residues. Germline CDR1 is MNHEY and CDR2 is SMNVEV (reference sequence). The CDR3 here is CASSTGTGLYEQYF. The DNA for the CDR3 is TGTGCCAGCAGCACCGGGACAGGGCTCTACGAGCAGTACTTC.

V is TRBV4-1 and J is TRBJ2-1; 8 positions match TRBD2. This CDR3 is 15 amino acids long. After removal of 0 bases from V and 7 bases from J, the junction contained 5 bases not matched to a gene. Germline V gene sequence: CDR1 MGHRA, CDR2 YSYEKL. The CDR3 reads CASSQDVSSGNEQFF. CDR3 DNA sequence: TGCGCCAGCAGCCAAGATGTTTCTAGCGGGAATGAGCAGTTCTTC.

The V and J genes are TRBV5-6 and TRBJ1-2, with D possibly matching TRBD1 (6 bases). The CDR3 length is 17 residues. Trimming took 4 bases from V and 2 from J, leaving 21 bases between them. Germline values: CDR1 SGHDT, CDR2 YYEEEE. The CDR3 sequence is CASSEAEQGNVNYGYTF. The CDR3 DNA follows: TGTGCCAGCAGCGAGGCCGAACAGGGCAACGTGAACTATGGCTACACCTTC.

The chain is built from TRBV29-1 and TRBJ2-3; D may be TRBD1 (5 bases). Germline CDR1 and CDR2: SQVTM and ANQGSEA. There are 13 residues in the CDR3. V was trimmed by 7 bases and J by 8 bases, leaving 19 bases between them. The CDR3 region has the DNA TGCAGCGCAAACCTCCTAGACCAGGGTACGCAGTATTTT. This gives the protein CSANLLDQGTQYF.

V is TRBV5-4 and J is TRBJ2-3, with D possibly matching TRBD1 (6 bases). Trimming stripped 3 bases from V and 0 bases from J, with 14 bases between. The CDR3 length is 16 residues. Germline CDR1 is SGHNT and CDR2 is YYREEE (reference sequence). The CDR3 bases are TGTGCCAGCAGCTCGGGGACACAGATTAGCACAGATACGCAGTATTTT. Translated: CASSSGTQISTDTQYF.

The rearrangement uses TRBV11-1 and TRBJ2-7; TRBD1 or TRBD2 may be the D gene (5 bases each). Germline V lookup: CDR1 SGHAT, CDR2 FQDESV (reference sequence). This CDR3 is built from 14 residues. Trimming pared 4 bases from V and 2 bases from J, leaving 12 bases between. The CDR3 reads CASSYPGRPYEQYF. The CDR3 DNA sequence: TGTGCCAGCAGCTACCCGGGACGGCCCTACGAGCAGTACTTC.

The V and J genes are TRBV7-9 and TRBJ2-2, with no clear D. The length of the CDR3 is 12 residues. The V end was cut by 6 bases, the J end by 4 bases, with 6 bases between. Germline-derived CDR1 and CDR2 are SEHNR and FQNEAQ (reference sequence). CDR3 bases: TGTGCCAGCAGGGGCCCCACCGGGGAGCTGTTTTTT. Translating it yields CASRGPTGELFF. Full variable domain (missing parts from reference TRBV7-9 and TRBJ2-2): DTGVSQNPRHKITKRGQNVTFRCDPISEHNRLYWYRQTLGQGPEFLTYFQNEAQLEKSRLLSDRFSAERPKGSFSTLEIQRTEQGDSAMYLCASRGPTGELFFGEGSRLTVL.

CDR3 DNA: TGTGCCAGCAGCCTCACCTGGGAGCGGAACACAGATACGCAGTATTTT. Protein product: CASSLTWERNTDTQYF. The V gene is TRBV7-2, the J gene TRBJ2-3; D might be TRBD2 (5 bases). CDR1 and CDR2 from the germline V gene are SGHTA and FQGNSA. CDR3 length equals 16 residues. V lost 5 bases, J lost 2 bases, and 17 bases lay in between.

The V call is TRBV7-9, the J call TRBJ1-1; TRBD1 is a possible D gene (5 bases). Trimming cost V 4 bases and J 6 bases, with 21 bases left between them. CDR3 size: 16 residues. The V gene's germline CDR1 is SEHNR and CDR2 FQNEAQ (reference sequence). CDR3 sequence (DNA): TGTGCCAGCAGCTCCTCTCGGGGGGGAAAGGCCGCTGAAGCTTTCTTT. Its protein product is CASSSSRGGKAAEAFF.

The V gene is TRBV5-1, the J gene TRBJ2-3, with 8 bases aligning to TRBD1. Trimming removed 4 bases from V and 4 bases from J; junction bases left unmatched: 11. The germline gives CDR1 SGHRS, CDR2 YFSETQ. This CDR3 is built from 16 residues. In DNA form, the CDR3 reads TGCGCCAGCAGCGAATCGACAGGGGTCTCATCAGATACGCAGTATTTT. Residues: CASSESTGVSSDTQYF.

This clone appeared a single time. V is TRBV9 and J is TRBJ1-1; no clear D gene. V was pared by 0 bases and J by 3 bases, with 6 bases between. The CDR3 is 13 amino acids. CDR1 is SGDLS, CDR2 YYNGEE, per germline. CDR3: CASSVGGDTEAFF. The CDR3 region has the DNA TGTGCCAGCAGCGTAGGAGGAGACACTGAAGCTTTCTTT.

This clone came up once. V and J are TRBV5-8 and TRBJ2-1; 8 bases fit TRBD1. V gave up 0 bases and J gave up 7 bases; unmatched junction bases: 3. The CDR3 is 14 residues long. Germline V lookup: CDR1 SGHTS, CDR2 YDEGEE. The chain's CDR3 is CASSLDRGLNEQFF. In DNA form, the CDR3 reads TGTGCCAGCAGCTTGGACAGGGGGTTGAATGAGCAGTTCTTC.

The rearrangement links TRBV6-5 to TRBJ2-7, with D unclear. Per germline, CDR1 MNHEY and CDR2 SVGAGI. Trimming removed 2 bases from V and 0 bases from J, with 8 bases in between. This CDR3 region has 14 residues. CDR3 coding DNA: TGTGCCAGCAGTTACGGGCGGAGCTCCTACGAGCAGTACTTC. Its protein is CASSYGRSSYEQYF.

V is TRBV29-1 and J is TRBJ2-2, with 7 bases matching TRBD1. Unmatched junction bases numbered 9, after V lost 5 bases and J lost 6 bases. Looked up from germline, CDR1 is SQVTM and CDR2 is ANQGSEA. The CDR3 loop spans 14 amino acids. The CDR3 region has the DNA TGCAGCGTTACCCCGACAGGGTCGCCCGGGGAGCTGTTTTTT. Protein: CSVTPTGSPGELFF.

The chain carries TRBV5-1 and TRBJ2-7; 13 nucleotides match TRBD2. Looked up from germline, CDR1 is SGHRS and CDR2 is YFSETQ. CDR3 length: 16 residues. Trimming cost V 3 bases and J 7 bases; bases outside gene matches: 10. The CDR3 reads CASSWGLAGPSGEQYF. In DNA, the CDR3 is TGCGCCAGCAGCTGGGGACTAGCGGGGCCGAGTGGGGAGCAGTACTTC.

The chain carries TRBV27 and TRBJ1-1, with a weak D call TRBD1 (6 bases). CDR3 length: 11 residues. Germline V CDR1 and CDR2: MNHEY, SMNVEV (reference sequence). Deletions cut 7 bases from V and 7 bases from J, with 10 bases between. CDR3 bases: TGTGCCAGCACACAGGGTAGTGAAGCTTTCTTT. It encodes CASTQGSEAFF.